This T cell receptor beta chain was captured in a study of shared clonotypes between healthy human individuals. The study's findings and limits: When compared with the clonotypes that were shared by all four sorted-subset donors, the non-shared clonotypes turned out to have lower generation probabilities.

Germline loops: CDR1 MGHRA, CDR2 YSYEKL. The CDR3 is made up of 17 amino acids. V shed 1 base and J 4 bases; nucleotides not matched to a gene: 12. Data came from immunoSEQ multiplex PCR; TCRdb stores just in-frame clones and leaves some out. The table lists about 680,000 clones, 60% to 75% of them singletons. Notes on this clone: Its antigen is unknown.

The chain links TRBV4-1 to TRBJ2-7; 8 bases agree with TRBD2. The specimen was memory CD4+ T cells sorted from blood. Regarding subset: CD45RA-negative fraction. This sequence was found in a woman between 25 and 40 years old in good health. The CDR3 is CASSQAAASGPKYEQYF. The CDR3 nucleotides are TGCGCCAGCAGCCAAGCGGCTGCTAGCGGGCCTAAATACGAGCAGTACTTC.